This TCR beta chain was documented in a study of beta chain features in type 1 diabetes. The entirety of the isolated RNA underwent reverse transcription, so expressed TCRB transcripts were sequenced. This table comes from immunoSEQ multiplex PCR, and its TCRdb copy is limited to in-frame clones, with some not included. The sample carries roughly 300,000 clones, 11% to 15% recorded once. CDR1 and CDR2 (germline): SGHKS, YYEKEE (reference sequence). The CDR3 is made up of 14 amino acids. V lost 0 bases, J lost 5 bases, and 12 bases lay in between. This sequence joins TRBV5-5 and TRBJ2-7; D perhaps matches TRBD1 (6 bases). The TCR was taken from a man under 40 in good health. Source material: central memory CD4+ T cells from blood. The CDR3 DNA reads TGTGCCAGCAGCTTGGCCGGAAGGGGGAACGAGCAGTACTTC. The encoded protein is CASSLAGRGNEQYF.